Listed below are T cell receptor beta chains from one sample, sequenced in a study of blood T cell repertoires in COVID-19. Clones were sequenced by immunoSEQ multiplex PCR, and TCRdb holds only the in-frame ones, with some missing. The table has about 360,000 clones, 86% seen once; the top ten hold about 7%. The sample comprised peripheral blood. All receptors come from a woman aged 55-70 years with COVID-19, enrolled during active disease. Both conserved end residues are part of each CDR3. Each record gives: J gene, D gene, V gene, CDR3 DNA, CDR3 protein. D genes are given only for firm matches.

>TRBJ1-5|TRBD1|TRBV6-5
TGTGCCAGCACCCCACGGACAGGGTGGGATCAGCCCCAGCATTTT
CASTPRTGWDQPQHF
>TRBJ2-2|.|TRBV3-1/TRBV3-2
TGTGCCAGCAGCCAACCTTATGACGGGACCGGGGAGCTGTTTTTT
CASSQPYDGTGELFF
>TRBJ1-4|.|TRBV10-2
TGCGCCAGCAGTGAGCAGGGCCCGGGAAAACTGTTTTTT
CASSEQGPGKLFF
>TRBJ2-3|.|TRBV5-1
TGCGCCAGCAGGTACACCTCTAGCACAGATACGCAGTATTTT
CASRYTSSTDTQYF
>TRBJ2-7|.|TRBV7-2
TGTGCCAGCAGCTTAGTGTGGTCCCGGGCCTACGAGCAGTACTTC
CASSLVWSRAYEQYF
>TRBJ2-3|TRBD2|TRBV7-3
TGTGCCAGCAGCTTTCTAGCGGGCACAGATACGCAGTATTTT
CASSFLAGTDTQYF
>TRBJ1-1|.|TRBV11-2
TGTGCCAGCCTTTCACGGGGGGGCACTGAAGCTTTCTTT
CASLSRGGTEAFF
>TRBJ1-2|.|TRBV9
TGTGCCAGCAGCGTAATGGGCCTCGGCTACACCTTC
CASSVMGLGYTF
>TRBJ2-3|.|TRBV5-1
TGCGCCAGCAGCTTGGCCAGGGACATCACAGATACGCAGTATTTT
CASSLARDITDTQYF
>TRBJ1-2|.|TRBV19
TGTGCCAGTAGTATAGTGTTAGCAGACTATGGCTACACCTTC
CASSIVLADYGYTF
>TRBJ1-2|.|TRBV7-3
TGTGCCAGCAGCTCGAGTTCTTCGGGTGGCTACACCTTC
CASSSSSSGGYTF
>TRBJ2-2|.|TRBV9
TGTGCCAGCAGCCCCTGGGGCGACACCGGGGAGCTGTTTTTT
CASSPWGDTGELFF
>TRBJ2-3|TRBD2|TRBV5-4
TGTGCCAGCAGCTTAGCGGGGGCAACAGATACGCAGTATTTT
CASSLAGATDTQYF